This T cell receptor (beta chain) was obtained from a study of T cell repertoires in cytomegalovirus infection. Background on the study: Indicated by public TCR beta signatures were CMV infection and matching HLA type. General study results and limits: In two of eight donors, the top clonotype was HLA-C-restricted CMV-specific.

TCRdb called the reads again in MiXCR, with one record for every CDR3 protein. This sample has a few hundred thousand distinct CDR3 sequences; 9.5% occur once, and the top ten carry 3.5% to 4.5%. Regarding this clonotype: Its cognate antigen is unknown.

The sample taken for sequencing was PBMCs. This sequence was found in a human donor in good health (CMV status not recorded). Some clones in this sample may be carry-over from other donors' samples.

Here the CDR3 reads CASSFRRQANSPLHF. The CDR3 DNA follows: TGTGCCAGCAGCTTTAGGCGGCAGGCAAATTCACCCCTCCACTTT. The chain is built from TRBV7-9 and TRBJ1-6; no clear D gene. Per germline, CDR1 SEHNR and CDR2 FQNEAQ (reference sequence). With 3 bases removed from V and 7 bases from J, the gap between germline ends came to 13 bases. The CDR3 extends over 15 amino acids.